At least ten counts were recorded for the clone carrying this T cell receptor (beta chain). Its specificity is not known. CDR3 and TCR beta VDJ profiling relied on a genomic DNA template. TCRdb processed the reads anew with MiXCR; each CDR3 protein has one entry. The table includes 250,000 to 350,000 distinct CDR3 sequences, roughly 50% detected once. The record originates from a study of CD8+CD57+ T cells in acquired aplastic anemia. Study summary: Sorting CD4+ and CD8+ cells gave DNA averaging 3.2 ug.

Study-level points and caveats: Patients and controls had in common 25 to 35 CD8+ CDR3 sequences. A significant difference in CD8+ Simpson's diversity between patients and controls was not found.

Germline CDR1 is DFQATT and CDR2 is SNEGSKA (reference sequence). This CDR3 comprises 17 residues. V lost 3 bases and J 4 bases, leaving 24 bases between the germline ends. The sequencing sample was made of sorted CD4+, CD8+, or CD8+CD57+ T cells (not recorded which) from PBMCs. The chain is built from TRBV20-1 and TRBJ1-1, with a weak D call TRBD1 (6 bases). This TCR was recovered from a human donor with severe aplastic anemia or a healthy control (not recorded which). For the CDR3, the DNA is TGCAGTGCTAGGGGGATGGGACGTCCAGGGGTGGGCACTGAAGCTTTCTTT. Protein sequence: CSARGMGRPGVGTEAFF.